This is a list of T cell receptor beta chains from one sample in a study of cytomegalovirus exposure and HLA in healthy donors. Some clones are missing from TCRdb's copy, which holds only in-frame ones; the method was immunoSEQ multiplex PCR. The sample holds around 300,000 clones; 80% to 90% are singletons and the top ten take around 1%. Sequencing input: PBMCs. These receptors originate from a woman younger than 30 in good health and CMV-seronegative. Both conserved end residues are part of each CDR3. The order of the fields is CDR3 DNA, CDR3 protein, J gene, V gene, clone size, D gene. The D gene is left open where the match is weak. Some rows have no size entry. The others give once, few or many, or a class for an expanded clone.

TGCGCCAGCAGCCGCGGGGGACCGGGAGCAGACTTC | CASSRGGPGADF | TRBJ1-2 | TRBV5-1 | once | NA
TGTGCCAGTAACGTCGGGGGGCGAAGCTCCTACGAGCAGTACTTC | CASNVGGRSSYEQYF | TRBJ2-7 | TRBV19 | NA | NA
TGTGCCAGCAGTCCCAAAAGAGAGTCTAACTATGGCTACACCTTC | CASSPKRESNYGYTF | TRBJ1-2 | TRBV6-5 | NA | NA
TGTGCCTGGAACGGTTACACTGAAGCTTTCTTT | CAWNGYTEAFF | TRBJ1-1 | TRBV30 | NA | NA
TGCAGCGTTGGAGGGTTCCAGACTGAAGCTTTCTTT | CSVGGFQTEAFF | TRBJ1-1 | TRBV29-1 | NA | NA
TGTGCCAGCAGCTTAGGAGGACAGGGTTTTCACGAGCAGTACTTC | CASSLGGQGFHEQYF | TRBJ2-7 | TRBV7-2 | NA | TRBD1
TGTGCCTGGAGTGTACTTCAACATAGCGGGAGGTTGACAGATACGCAGTATTTT | CAWSVLQHSGRLTDTQYF | TRBJ2-3 | TRBV30 | NA | TRBD2
TGTGCCAGTAGACCAACGAGGGACAGGGTTGGAAACACCATATATTTT | CASRPTRDRVGNTIYF | TRBJ1-3 | TRBV19 | NA | TRBD1
TGCGCCAGCAGCTCGGGACAGGGCGCTAATGAAAAACTGTTTTTT | CASSSGQGANEKLFF | TRBJ1-4 | TRBV5-1 | NA | TRBD1
TGTGCCAGCAGCTTAGAGGGCAGGGGGTACGAGCAGTACTTC | CASSLEGRGYEQYF | TRBJ2-7 | TRBV11-2 | NA | TRBD1
TGTGCCAGCAGTTTAAGAGCTTACACAGATACGCAGTATTTT | CASSLRAYTDTQYF | TRBJ2-3 | TRBV27 | NA | NA
TGTGCCAGCGGGGAGGGGGATTCACCCCTCCACTTT | CASGEGDSPLHF | TRBJ1-6 | TRBV28 | NA | NA
TGTGCCTGGAGTGCGGGACACCACTACGAGCAGTACTTC | CAWSAGHHYEQYF | TRBJ2-7 | TRBV30 | NA | NA
TGTGCCAGCAGCGTGGGACAGAACACCGGGGAGCTGTTTTTT | CASSVGQNTGELFF | TRBJ2-2 | TRBV9 | few | NA
TGTGCCAGCTCACCAGCGGCGGTCTTTAGCGCAGATACGCAGTATTTT | CASSPAAVFSADTQYF | TRBJ2-3 | TRBV18 | NA | NA
TGTGCCAGCAGCTTAAAGACAGGCACAGATACGCAGTATTTT | CASSLKTGTDTQYF | TRBJ2-3 | TRBV7-2 | NA | NA
TGTGCCAGCAGTGATTCGACAGTCTCCTACGAGCAGTACTTC | CASSDSTVSYEQYF | TRBJ2-7 | TRBV25-1 | NA | NA
TGTGCCAGCAGTTACTCCCCTAGCGGGGTCTACGAGCAGTACTTC | CASSYSPSGVYEQYF | TRBJ2-7 | TRBV6-5 | NA | TRBD2
TGTGCCAGCAGTTTAAAGGGACTGAGCACAGATACGCAGTATTTT | CASSLKGLSTDTQYF | TRBJ2-3 | TRBV28 | NA | NA
TGTGCCAGCAGCCCTCGGGTGGGTCGGAATGAAAAACTGTTTTTT | CASSPRVGRNEKLFF | TRBJ1-4 | TRBV9 | NA | NA
NA | CASSQVFGPGAGPHTEAFF | TRBJ1-1 | TRBV4-2 | NA | NA
TGTGCCAGCAGCTTAGAAGGGGGAGTGAACACTGAAGCTTTCTTT | CASSLEGGVNTEAFF | TRBJ1-1 | TRBV11-3 | once | NA
TGTGCTAGTGGTTTGGTATTCGGGGGCAGGGGGACTGGCTACACCTTC | CASGLVFGGRGTGYTF | TRBJ1-2 | TRBV12-5 | once | TRBD1
TGTGCCAGCATACCGGGACTAGCGGGCTCCTACAATGAGCAGTTCTTC | CASIPGLAGSYNEQFF | TRBJ2-1 | TRBV6-6 | NA | TRBD2
TGTGCCAGTAGTACCGCAGGGAACGAGCAGTACTTC | CASSTAGNEQYF | TRBJ2-7 | TRBV19 | few | NA
TGCGCCAGCAGCGCACTAAGGGGGCAAGAGACCCAGTACTTC | CASSALRGQETQYF | TRBJ2-5 | TRBV5-1 | NA | NA
TGTGCCAGCAGGCATCACAGGGGGCCTCCTCCCGGGGGCTACACCTTC | CASRHHRGPPPGGYTF | TRBJ1-2 | TRBV27 | NA | TRBD1
TGTGCCAGCAGCTTTGAGTCACCCCTCCACTTT | CASSFESPLHF | TRBJ1-6 | TRBV7-9 | NA | NA
TGTGCCTGGAGTGGGCAGATTGAGCAGTTCTTC | CAWSGQIEQFF | TRBJ2-1 | TRBV30 | once | NA
TGTGCCAGCAGCGACAGGGGTAGTTGGAATGAGCAGTTCTTC | CASSDRGSWNEQFF | TRBJ2-1 | TRBV9 | NA | TRBD1
TGCGTAGGGGCCTTGTCGAACACTGAAGCTTTCTTT | CVGALSNTEAFF | TRBJ1-1 | TRBV7-9 | few | NA
TGTGCCAGCAGCTTGAGGGTTGGCTACACCTTC | CASSLRVGYTF | TRBJ1-2 | TRBV7-9 | NA | NA
TGTGCCACCAGCAGAGGACGACAGGGGGCCGGGAGCACTGAAGCTTTCTTT | CATSRGRQGAGSTEAFF | TRBJ1-1 | TRBV15 | NA | TRBD1
TGTGCCAGCAGCCCCCGGACAGGGGAGAACACCGGGGAGCTGTTTTTT | CASSPRTGENTGELFF | TRBJ2-2 | TRBV28 | NA | TRBD1
TGTGCCAGCAGCGAAAGCTCGCGGGATACGCAGTATTTT | CASSESSRDTQYF | TRBJ2-3 | TRBV27 | once | NA
TGTGCCACCAGCAGAGATGCGTTGATCCGTAACTATGGCTACACCTTC | CATSRDALIRNYGYTF | TRBJ1-2 | TRBV15 | NA | NA
TGTGCCAGCAGTTGGGACAGCTACGAGCAGTACTTC | CASSWDSYEQYF | TRBJ2-7 | TRBV6-5 | NA | TRBD1
TGTGCCAGCAGCTTAGCGGGCACCACGACCTATGGCTACACCTTC | CASSLAGTTTYGYTF | TRBJ1-2 | TRBV7-2 | NA | NA
TGTGCCAGCAGTTTAGGGCAGGGGGCAGATACGCAGTATTTT | CASSLGQGADTQYF | TRBJ2-3 | TRBV28 | NA | TRBD1
TGTGCCAGCAGTCCAGGGGGCAGGGGCACAGATACGCAGTATTTT | CASSPGGRGTDTQYF | TRBJ2-3 | TRBV2 | once | TRBD1
TGCGCCAGCCCACAGGCGGAGGGTTTGGACTACGAGCAGTACTTC | CASPQAEGLDYEQYF | TRBJ2-7 | TRBV23-1 | NA | NA
TGTGCCAGCAGCCCGACAGGGGCCAATCAGCCCCAGCATTTT | CASSPTGANQPQHF | TRBJ1-5 | TRBV7-2 | NA | TRBD1
TGTGCCTGGAGTAGGGGGAAGGGCTACACCTTC | CAWSRGKGYTF | TRBJ1-2 | TRBV30 | few | NA
TGCGCCAGCAGCCAAGAAGTTGGGGGGGGCGCAGATACGCAGTATTTT | CASSQEVGGGADTQYF | TRBJ2-3 | TRBV4-3 | NA | NA
TGTGCCAGCAGCCCGGGACAAACGAACACTGAAGCTTTCTTT | CASSPGQTNTEAFF | TRBJ1-1 | TRBV11-3 | NA | NA
TGTGCCTGGAGAGAGACAGGGCCAAGGGGCTACACCTTC | CAWRETGPRGYTF | TRBJ1-2 | TRBV30 | NA | TRBD1
TGTGCCAGCAGTTTAGGGGCGGGGGAGCAGCCCCAGCATTTT | CASSLGAGEQPQHF | TRBJ1-5 | TRBV27 | NA | NA
TGTGCCAGCAGCTACGATGGGACTAGCGGGAGATTCGGCGAAGAGACCCAGTACTTC | CASSYDGTSGRFGEETQYF | TRBJ2-5 | TRBV9 | NA | TRBD2
TGTGCCAGCTCACCTGCGGGCGAGGGAGCTTTCTTT | CASSPAGEGAFF | TRBJ1-1 | TRBV18 | NA | NA
TGTGCCAGCAGCCAGACGGGACTAGCGGGAGACGAGCAGTACTTC | CASSQTGLAGDEQYF | TRBJ2-7 | TRBV5-4 | few | TRBD2
TGTGCCAGCAGCTTGGCCGGAGGCCTCACCTACGAGCAGTACTTC | CASSLAGGLTYEQYF | TRBJ2-7 | TRBV5-4 | NA | NA
TGTGCCAGCAGTTACGTCCAGGAGGGCCACTACGAGCAGTACTTC | CASSYVQEGHYEQYF | TRBJ2-7 | TRBV6-7 | NA | NA
TGCGCCAGCAGCCAAGTGGGGACATTGTCCTACGAGCAGTACTTC | CASSQVGTLSYEQYF | TRBJ2-7 | TRBV4-3 | NA | NA